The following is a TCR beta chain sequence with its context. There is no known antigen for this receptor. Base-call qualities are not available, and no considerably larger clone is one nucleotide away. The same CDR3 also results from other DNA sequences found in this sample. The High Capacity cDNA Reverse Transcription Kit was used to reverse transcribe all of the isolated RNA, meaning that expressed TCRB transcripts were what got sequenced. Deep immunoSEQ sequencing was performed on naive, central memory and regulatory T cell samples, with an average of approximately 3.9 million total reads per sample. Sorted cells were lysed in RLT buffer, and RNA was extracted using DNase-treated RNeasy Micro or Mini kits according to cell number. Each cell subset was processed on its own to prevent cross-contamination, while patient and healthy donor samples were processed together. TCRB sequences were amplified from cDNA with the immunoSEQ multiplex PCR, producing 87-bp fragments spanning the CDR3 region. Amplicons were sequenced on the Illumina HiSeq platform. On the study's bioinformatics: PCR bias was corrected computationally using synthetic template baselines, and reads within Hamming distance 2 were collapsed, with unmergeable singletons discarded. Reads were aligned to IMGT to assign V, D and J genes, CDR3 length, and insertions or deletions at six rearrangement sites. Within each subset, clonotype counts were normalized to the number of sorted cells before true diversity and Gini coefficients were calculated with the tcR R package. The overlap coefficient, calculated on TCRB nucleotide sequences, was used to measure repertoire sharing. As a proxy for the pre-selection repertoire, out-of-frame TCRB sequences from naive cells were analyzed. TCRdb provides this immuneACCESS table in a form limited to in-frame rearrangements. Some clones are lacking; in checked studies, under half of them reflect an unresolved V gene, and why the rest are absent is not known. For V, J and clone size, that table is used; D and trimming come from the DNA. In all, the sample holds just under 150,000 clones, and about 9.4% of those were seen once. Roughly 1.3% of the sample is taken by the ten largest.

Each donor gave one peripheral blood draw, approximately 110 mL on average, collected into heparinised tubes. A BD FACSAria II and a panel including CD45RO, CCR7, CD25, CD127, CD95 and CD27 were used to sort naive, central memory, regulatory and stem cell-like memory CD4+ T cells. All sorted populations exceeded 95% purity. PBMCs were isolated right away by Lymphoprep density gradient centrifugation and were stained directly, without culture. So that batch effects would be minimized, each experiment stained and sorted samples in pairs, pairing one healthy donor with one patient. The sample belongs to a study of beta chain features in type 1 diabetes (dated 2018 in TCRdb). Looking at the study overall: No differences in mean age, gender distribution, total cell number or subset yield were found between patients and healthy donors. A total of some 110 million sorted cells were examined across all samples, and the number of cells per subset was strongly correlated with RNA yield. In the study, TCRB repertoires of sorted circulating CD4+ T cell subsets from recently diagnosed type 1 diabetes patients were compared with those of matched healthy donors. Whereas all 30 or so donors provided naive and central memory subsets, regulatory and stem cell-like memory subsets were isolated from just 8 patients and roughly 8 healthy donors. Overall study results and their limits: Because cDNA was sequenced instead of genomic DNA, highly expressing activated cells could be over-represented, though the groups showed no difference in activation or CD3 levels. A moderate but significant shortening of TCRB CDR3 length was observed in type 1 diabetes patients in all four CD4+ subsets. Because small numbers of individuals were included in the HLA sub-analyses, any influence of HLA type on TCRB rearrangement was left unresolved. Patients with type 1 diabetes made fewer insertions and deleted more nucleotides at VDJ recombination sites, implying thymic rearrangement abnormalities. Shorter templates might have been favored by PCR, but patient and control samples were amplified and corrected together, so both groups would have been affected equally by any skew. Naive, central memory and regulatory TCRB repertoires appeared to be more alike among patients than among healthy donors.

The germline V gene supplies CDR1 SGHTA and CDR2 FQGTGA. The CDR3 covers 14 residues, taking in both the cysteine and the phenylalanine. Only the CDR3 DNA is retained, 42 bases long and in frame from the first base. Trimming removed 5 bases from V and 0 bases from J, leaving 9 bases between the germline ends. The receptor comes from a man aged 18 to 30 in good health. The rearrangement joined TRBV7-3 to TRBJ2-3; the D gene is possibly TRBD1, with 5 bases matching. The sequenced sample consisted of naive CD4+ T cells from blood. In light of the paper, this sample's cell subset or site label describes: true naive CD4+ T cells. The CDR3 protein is CASSQGTSTDTQYF. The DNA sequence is TGTGCCAGCAGCCAGGGAACTAGCACAGATACGCAGTATTTT.